These 10 T cell receptor beta chains came from one sample sequenced in a study of shared clonotypes between healthy human individuals. Selected positively for CCR7 and CD45RO-negative, naive CD8 cells excluded terminally differentiated effector memory CD45RA+ cells. TCRdb's copy holds only in-frame clones and misses some; the assay was immunoSEQ multiplex PCR. This table has fewer than 1 million clones, 90% to 98% appearing once. Material for sequencing was naive CD8+ T cells sorted from blood. The receptor set was obtained from a man aged 25-40 years in good health.

V usage is TRBV28 and J usage is TRBJ2-7; 7 positions agree with TRBD2. The CDR3 loop spans 13 amino acids. With 4 bases clipped from V and 3 bases from J, the junction kept 3 bases outside the gene matches. Per germline, CDR1 MDHEN and CDR2 SYDVKM. In DNA form, the CDR3 reads TGTGCCAGCAGTTCCCCGGGGGGCTACGAGCAGTACTTC. It codes for CASSSPGGYEQYF.

The genes are TRBV25-1 and TRBJ2-5; TRBD1 matches at 10 bases. This CDR3 has 16 residues. The V gene end was trimmed by 1 base and the J gene end by 4 bases; junction bases not matched to a gene: 6. Looked up from germline, CDR1 is MGHDK and CDR2 is SYGVNS. In nucleotides, the CDR3 is TGTGCCAGCAGTGAATTCTTCGGGACAGGGGTAGAGACCCAGTACTTC. Protein: CASSEFFGTGVETQYF. The variable domain in full, completed from reference TRBV25-1 and TRBJ2-5, reads EADIYQTPRYLVIGTGKKITLECSQTMGHDKMYWYQQDPGMELHLIHYSYGVNSTEKGDLSSESTVSRIRTEHFPLTLESARPSHTSQYLCASSEFFGTGVETQYFGPGTRLLVL.

The chain joins TRBV10-1 to TRBJ2-6; D remains ambiguous. The V end lost 3 bases, the J end lost 2 bases, and 8 bases lay between the germline ends. The CDR3 totals 15 residues. In germline, CDR1 is WNHNN, CDR2 SYGVQD (reference sequence). The CDR3, as DNA: TGCGCCAGCAGTGACGGTCGGGCTGGGGCCAACGTCCTGACTTTC. Protein product: CASSDGRAGANVLTF.

The V and J genes are TRBV5-1 and TRBJ2-1, with 10 positions matching TRBD2. V lost 0 bases, J lost 7 bases, and 7 bases stayed unmatched. Germline loops: CDR1 SGHRS, CDR2 YFSETQ. The length of the CDR3 is 16 residues. The CDR3 bases are TGCGCCAGCAGCTTGGGGTGGACTAGCGGTAAAAATGAGCAGTTCTTC. It codes for CASSLGWTSGKNEQFF.

This chain connects TRBV7-2 to TRBJ1-1; D perhaps matches TRBD1 (6 bases). Trimming left V 5 bases short and J 6 bases short, with 16 bases between. The CDR3 totals 14 residues. Germline CDR1 and CDR2: SGHTA and FQGNSA. CDR3: CASSQGHFSAEAFF. The CDR3 DNA is TGTGCCAGCAGCCAGGGACACTTTTCCGCTGAAGCTTTCTTT.

As DNA, the CDR3 is TGTGCCAGCAGTCTAACCGGGACAGGAGCCTACGAGCAGTACTTC. Translation: CASSLTGTGAYEQYF. This rearrangement joins TRBV6-5 to TRBJ2-7; 8 positions agree with TRBD1. Looked up from germline, CDR1 is MNHEY and CDR2 is SVGAGI. Trimming at V came to 5 bases and at J to 2 bases, leaving 8 bases not matched to a gene. This CDR3 is 15 amino acids long.

The J gene is TRBJ2-5, the V gene TRBV13; perhaps TRBD1 as D (5 bases). V lost 2 bases and J 2 bases, leaving 15 bases between the germline ends. The CDR3 contains 16 residues. CDR1 is PRHDT, CDR2 FYEKMQ, per germline (reference sequence). Here the CDR3 reads CASSLRKGNTQETQYF. The CDR3 DNA follows: TGTGCCAGCAGCTTACGTAAGGGGAATACACAAGAGACCCAGTACTTC.

The chain has TRBV28 and TRBJ2-1; TRBD1 is a possible D gene (5 bases). CDR1 MDHEN and CDR2 SYDVKM come from the germline V gene. The CDR3 sequence is 12 residues long. Trimming shortened V by 3 bases and J by 6 bases, and 6 bases separated the two germline ends. The CDR3 DNA reads TGTGCCAGCAGTTTTGACAGCAATGAGCAGTTCTTC. Its protein is CASSFDSNEQFF.

The rearrangement joins TRBV11-3 to TRBJ2-2; 10 positions agree with TRBD2. Per germline, CDR1 SGHNT and CDR2 YENEEA. This CDR3 contains 18 residues. V lost 3 bases and J lost 3; bases outside the gene matches: 10. This CDR3 reads CASSFPFGLAGDTGELFF. CDR3 DNA: TGTGCCAGCAGCTTCCCCTTTGGGCTAGCGGGAGACACCGGGGAGCTGTTTTTT.

This rearrangement joins TRBV9 to TRBJ1-2, with 9 nucleotides matching TRBD1. V lost 0 bases and J lost 3; bases outside the gene matches: 9. There are 17 residues in the CDR3. The V gene's germline CDR1 is SGDLS and CDR2 YYNGEE. CDR3 nucleotides: TGTGCCAGCAGCGTAGCCACAAGGACAGGGGCAGACTATGGCTACACCTTC. Translating gives CASSVATRTGADYGYTF. The full variable domain, with the rest looked up from reference TRBV9 and TRBJ1-2, is DSGVTQTPKHLITATGQRVTLRCSPRSGDLSVYWYQQSLDQGLQFLIQYYNGEERAKGNILERFSAQQFPDLHSELNLSSLELGDSALYFCASSVATRTGADYGYTFGSGTRLTVV.